The subject of this entry is one T cell receptor beta chain. This clone was recorded many times. Its antigen is unknown. No base quality values were provided; no much bigger clone lies one nucleotide off. Library creation used PCR. Sequencing took place on an Illumina HiSeq 4000. The TCR beta-chain CDR3 region of each patient was profiled by high-throughput sequencing. On the study's bioinformatics: The researchers built a classifier to tell apart papillary thyroid cancer patients with distant metastasis, based on CDR3 differences among clinicopathological groups. To measure repertoire diversity the researchers used the Shannon index, while the Morisita-Horn index served to gauge how similar the tumor and blood repertoires were. In TCRdb, the public reads were trimmed at Q25 with fastp and aligned with MiXCR, with productive beta chains retained. It is TCRdb's table, rather than the study itself, that gives the V and J calls and clone size. The sample table lists roughly 35,000 clones, about a sixth of them with a count of one. Roughly 3.2% of the sample lies in the top ten.

The sample is drawn from a study of metastatic and nonmetastatic thyroid tumors (dated by TCRdb to 2018 to 2021). In the study overall: Repertoires were compared across peripheral blood and tumor or nodule tissue samples from malignant and benign thyroid patients.

None of the patients had been given any treatment before thyroid surgery. Patient clinical samples collected from about 2011 to 2018 were retrospectively analysed using T-cell receptor beta sequencing. The germline V gene provides CDR1 SGHTA and CDR2 FQGNSA. Inclusive of the bounding cysteine and phenylalanine, the CDR3 is 16 residues long. Left in the record is the CDR3 DNA by itself, 48 bases read in frame from the first base. Trimmed from V: 4 bases; trimmed from J: 9 bases; junction bases lacking a gene match: 9. On the study overall, not on this receptor specifically: In both blood and tumor samples, TCR beta diversity was reported to be significantly higher in malignant tumors than in benign nodules.

Sample: blood. The chain is encoded by TRBV7-2 joined to TRBJ2-1, with 13 middle bases fitting TRBD2. The source of this sequence is a female donor with papillary thyroid cancer or a benign thyroid nodule (not recorded which). Some clones in this sample may be carry-over from other donors' samples. CDR3 reads: CASSSRLAGGRGEQFF. The DNA sequence is TGTGCCAGCAGCTCCCGACTAGCGGGAGGCCGGGGTGAGCAGTTCTTC.